The rows below give T cell receptor beta chains drawn from one sample of a study of spatial heterogeneity in lung cancer. TCRdb called the 5' RACE reads again in MiXCR, with one record for every CDR3 protein. Among about 44,000 distinct CDR3 sequences, roughly 13% were seen once, and the ten largest hold 50% to 60%. The sequencing used PBMCs, collected at surgery. The receptors were sampled from a male donor with early-stage non-small cell lung cancer. CDR3s include the opening cysteine and the closing phenylalanine or tryptophan. D genes are given only for firm matches. Clone size is not always given. Where it is, it says once, few, many or a class for expanded clones.

cdr3_length | clone_size | j_call | v_call | d_call | cdr3_aa | cdr3_nt
12 | many | TRBJ2-7 | TRBV20-1 | - | CSAIGDGGEQYF | TGCAGTGCTATCGGTGACGGGGGCGAGCAGTACTTC
12 | many | TRBJ1-2 | TRBV29-1 | - | CSSGSGSYGYTF | TGCAGCTCTGGTTCAGGCTCCTATGGCTACACCTTC
18 | many | TRBJ1-1 | TRBV10-3 | TRBD1 | CAISESSPLGQMNTEAFF | TGTGCCATCAGTGAGTCTTCCCCCTTGGGACAGATGAACACTGAAGCTTTCTTT
16 | - | TRBJ2-1 | TRBV15 | TRBD2 | CATSRELAGVYNEQFF | TGTGCCACCAGCAGGGAACTAGCGGGAGTATACAATGAGCAGTTCTTC
17 | - | TRBJ2-5 | TRBV11-2 | TRBD2 | CASSSREVAGGMETQYF | TGTGCCAGCAGCTCCCGGGAAGTAGCGGGAGGGATGGAGACCCAGTACTTC
12 | few | TRBJ2-2 | TRBV19 | - | CASNMEPGELFF | TGTGCCAGTAATATGGAGCCCGGGGAGCTGTTTTTT
13 | - | TRBJ2-5 | TRBV6-5 | - | CASSYSDQETQYF | TGTGCCAGCAGTTACTCTGACCAAGAGACCCAGTACTTC
12 | few | TRBJ1-1 | TRBV7-2 | TRBD1 | CASSQGAGIAFF | TGTGCCAGCAGCCAGGGGGCGGGAATAGCTTTCTTT
13 | - | TRBJ1-5 | TRBV6-1 | - | CASIRQGNQPQHF | TGTGCCAGCATCCGACAGGGCAATCAGCCCCAGCATTTT
15 | few | TRBJ1-4 | TRBV5-1 | - | CASSLNPATNEKLFF | TGCGCCAGCAGCTTGAATCCTGCAACTAATGAAAAACTGTTTTTT
14 | many | TRBJ2-2 | TRBV5-1 | - | CASSLGPVSGELFF | TGCGCCAGCAGTCTCGGGCCCGTGTCTGGGGAGCTGTTTTTT
14 | few | TRBJ1-5 | TRBV6-2/TRBV6-3 | TRBD1 | CASSGQGVTQPQHF | TGTGCCAGCAGCGGACAGGGGGTAACTCAGCCCCAGCATTTT
13 | few | TRBJ1-2 | TRBV30 | - | CAWSVIGPYGYTF | TGTGCCTGGAGTGTAATCGGCCCCTATGGCTACACCTTC
13 | few | TRBJ1-6 | TRBV10-2 | TRBD1 | CASSTGAGSPLHF | TGCGCCAGCAGCACAGGGGCTGGATCACCCCTCCACTTT
15 | many | TRBJ2-1 | TRBV7-6 | - | CASSLAGDSYNEQFF | TGTGCCAGCAGCTTAGCAGGGGACTCCTACAATGAGCAGTTCTTC
15 | many | TRBJ1-2 | TRBV10-3 | - | CAISEISGTNRGYTF | TGTGCCATCAGTGAAATCTCCGGGACCAACCGTGGCTACACCTTC
13 | - | TRBJ1-1 | TRBV7-9 | TRBD1 | CASSLTGYTEAFF | TGTGCCAGCAGCCTGACAGGGTACACTGAAGCTTTCTTT
14 | - | TRBJ1-6 | TRBV27 | TRBD1 | CASSFETGVSPLHF | TGTGCCAGCAGTTTCGAGACAGGGGTATCACCCCTCCACTTT
14 | many | TRBJ1-5 | TRBV6-2/TRBV6-3 | TRBD1 | CASTEQGREGPQHF | TGTGCCAGCACCGAACAGGGGCGGGAGGGGCCCCAGCATTTT
16 | - | TRBJ2-3 | TRBV12-3/TRBV12-4 | - | CASGPIRGTRTDTQYF | TGTGCCAGCGGCCCGATCAGGGGTACCCGCACAGATACGCAGTATTTT
14 | many | TRBJ2-1 | TRBV20-1 | - | CSARDGRDYNEQFF | TGCAGTGCTAGAGATGGTCGGGACTACAATGAGCAGTTCTTC
15 | - | TRBJ2-3 | TRBV7-9 | TRBD1 | CASGGGQGGTDTQYF | TGTGCCAGCGGCGGGGGACAGGGAGGAACAGATACGCAGTATTTT
14 | - | TRBJ2-7 | TRBV18 | - | CASSPGTQIYEQYF | TGTGCCAGCTCACCAGGGACACAAATCTACGAGCAGTACTTC
15 | medium-sized | TRBJ2-2 | TRBV4-2 | - | CASSQDPSRTGELFF | TGTGCCAGCAGCCAAGATCCCTCTAGAACCGGGGAGCTGTTTTTT
12 | - | TRBJ2-7 | TRBV20-1 | - | CSAAFGTYEQYF | TGCAGTGCCGCATTTGGGACCTACGAGCAGTACTTC
16 | once | TRBJ1-6 | TRBV5-1 | TRBD1 | CASSPGQGNYNSPLHF | TGCGCCAGCAGCCCCGGACAGGGGAATTATAATTCACCCCTCCACTTT
13 | - | TRBJ1-2 | TRBV11-2 | - | CASSPSGNYGYTF | TGTGCCAGCAGCCCGTCGGGCAACTATGGCTACACCTTC
16 | many | TRBJ2-2 | TRBV29-1 | - | CSAQGGQKANTGELFF | TGCAGCGCCCAAGGGGGGCAGAAGGCGAACACCGGGGAGCTGTTTTTT
14 | many | TRBJ2-1 | TRBV7-2 | - | CASSFAGTGSEQFF | TGTGCCAGCAGCTTCGCCGGGACTGGGAGCGAGCAGTTCTTC
14 | many | TRBJ2-2 | TRBV3-1 | - | CASAGQGYTGELFF | TGTGCCAGCGCAGGGCAGGGGTACACCGGGGAGCTGTTTTTT
15 | few | TRBJ1-5 | TRBV5-1 | TRBD1 | CASSTTGAHNQPQHF | TGCGCCAGCAGCACCACAGGGGCGCACAATCAGCCCCAGCATTTT
12 | few | TRBJ2-7 | TRBV7-6 | - | CASSPIPSEQYF | TGTGCCAGCAGCCCCATCCCGAGCGAGCAGTACTTC
12 | many | TRBJ2-7 | TRBV7-8 | - | CASSLRGEEQYF | TGTGCCAGCAGCTTAAGGGGTGAAGAGCAGTACTTC
14 | - | TRBJ1-5 | TRBV20-1 | - | CSANQGYGNQPQHF | TGCAGTGCTAACCAGGGGTACGGCAATCAGCCCCAGCATTTT
15 | few | TRBJ2-3 | TRBV5-1 | TRBD2 | CASSFAGGSSDTQYF | TGCGCCAGCAGCTTTGCGGGAGGGTCTTCAGATACGCAGTATTTT
15 | - | TRBJ1-2 | TRBV28 | TRBD1 | CATLTRQGANYGYTF | TGTGCCACCCTTACCAGACAGGGGGCTAACTATGGCTACACCTTC
13 | - | TRBJ2-3 | TRBV5-5 | - | CASSLEITDTQYF | TGTGCCAGCAGCTTGGAAATCACAGATACGCAGTATTTT
15 | few | TRBJ2-3 | TRBV7-9 | TRBD2 | CASSTSGSYTDTQYF | TGTGCCAGCAGCACTAGCGGGAGTTACACAGATACGCAGTATTTT
13 | many | TRBJ2-1 | TRBV11-1 | - | CASSLAYLNEQFF | TGTGCCAGCAGCTTGGCCTACCTGAATGAGCAGTTCTTC
14 | - | TRBJ1-1 | TRBV7-2 | - | CASSSTNREAEAFF | TGTGCCAGCAGCTCTACCAACAGGGAGGCTGAAGCTTTCTTT
17 | many | TRBJ2-2 | TRBV5-1 | - | CASSPGVGRTNTGELFF | TGCGCCAGCAGCCCTGGTGTAGGCAGAACTAACACCGGGGAGCTGTTTTTT
14 | - | TRBJ1-1 | TRBV9 | TRBD1 | CASSVRDRGTEAFF | TGTGCCAGCAGCGTCAGAGACAGGGGAACTGAAGCTTTCTTT
13 | many | TRBJ2-5 | TRBV9 | - | CASSWAGAETQYF | TGTGCCAGCAGCTGGGCAGGGGCAGAGACCCAGTACTTC
15 | many | TRBJ2-3 | TRBV6-1 | - | CASSPRDASTDTQYF | TGTGCCAGCAGTCCACGGGACGCTAGCACAGATACGCAGTATTTT
17 | many | TRBJ2-3 | TRBV7-6 | - | CASTELSRGAVLHTQYF | TGTGCCAGCACCGAATTAAGCAGGGGCGCGGTTTTGCATACGCAGTATTTT
14 | many | TRBJ2-3 | TRBV7-2 | - | CASSLNLLTDTQYF | TGTGCCAGCAGCTTAAACCTTCTCACAGATACGCAGTATTTT
15 | - | TRBJ1-2 | TRBV7-6 | TRBD1 | CASSLAGTGQNGYTF | TGTGCCAGCAGCTTGGCCGGGACAGGGCAGAATGGCTACACCTTC
15 | - | TRBJ2-5 | TRBV6-1 | - | CASSGGNGRQETQYF | TGTGCCAGCAGTGGCGGGAACGGGCGACAAGAGACCCAGTACTTC
16 | - | TRBJ1-3 | TRBV27 | TRBD1 | CASSSGTGISGNTIYF | TGTGCCAGCAGTTCGGGGACAGGTATCTCTGGAAACACCATATATTTT
10 | few | TRBJ2-5 | TRBV29-1 | - | CSVGRETQYF | TGCAGCGTGGGTAGAGAGACCCAGTACTTC
11 | - | TRBJ2-4 | TRBV5-4 | - | CASSSSDIQYF | TGTGCCAGCAGCTCATCGGACATTCAGTACTTC
14 | few | TRBJ1-2 | TRBV4-2 | - | CASSQFGQHYGYTF | TGTGCCAGCAGCCAATTCGGGCAGCACTATGGCTACACCTTC
14 | many | TRBJ1-6 | TRBV27 | - | CASSSGDYNSPLHF | TGTGCCAGCAGTTCGGGGGATTATAATTCACCCCTCCACTTT
18 | few | TRBJ2-7 | TRBV6-5 | TRBD1 | CASSYRTGNEWGYYEQYF | TGTGCCAGCAGTTACCGGACAGGAAACGAATGGGGATACTACGAGCAGTACTTC